The sequence of this T cell receptor (beta chain) was determined in a study of T-cell reconstitution after alpha-beta-depleted transplantation in children. In this sample, this clonotype turned up many times. Germline CDR1 SGDLS, CDR2 YYNGEE. This CDR3 comprises 13 residues. The trim removed 2 bases at V and 8 bases at J, leaving 5 bases unmatched. The authors prepared the TCRbeta library with unique molecular identifiers. MiXCR, applied by TCRdb to the PCR reads, yields one record per CDR3 protein. The sample contains 350,000 to 500,000 distinct CDR3 sequences, around 46% of which appear only once. The receptor's source is a girl aged 2 to 9 with aplastic anemia, due to receive a stem cell transplant. The sequenced sample was PBMCs, obtained before TCRalphabeta/CD19-depleted stem cell transplant. The rearrangement joins TRBV9 to TRBJ1-2; 8 bases agree with TRBD1. This chain's CDR3 is CASSVTRDRGYTF. The CDR3 nucleotides read TGTGCCAGCAGCGTTACCCGGGACAGGGGCTACACCTTC.